The 4 T cell receptor beta chains reported below all come from one sample, sequenced in a study of metastatic and nonmetastatic thyroid tumors. No patient had received any treatment before thyroid surgery. TCRdb re-called clones via MiXCR from the PCR reads. The sample has 22,000 or so clones; roughly 16% are singletons. The sequenced sample consisted of blood. The receptors were gathered from a female donor with papillary thyroid cancer or a benign thyroid nodule (not recorded which). Some clones in this sample may be carry-over from other donors' samples.

The table lists this clone with many counts. The rearrangement joins TRBV28 to TRBJ1-6, with TRBD1 matching over 8 bases. CDR3 length: 16 amino acids. The germline gives CDR1 MDHEN, CDR2 SYDVKM. Trimming cost V 4 bases and J 8 bases; bases outside gene matches: 10. CDR3 sequence reads: CASSSPGQGRDSPLHF. Here the CDR3 DNA reads TGTGCCAGCAGTTCCCCCGGACAGGGTCGTGATTCACCCCTCCACTTT.

The V gene is TRBV12-3 or TRBV12-4, the J gene TRBJ2-7; weak D call: TRBD1 (5 bases). V was cut by 3 bases and J by 5 bases, with 11 bases left in between. This CDR3 region has 13 residues. CDR3 DNA sequence: TGTGCCAGCAGTTTGCAGGGTTTCCACGAGCAGTACTTC. Translation: CASSLQGFHEQYF.

This clone appeared many times. This may be a read error: a much more frequent sequence differs by one nucleotide. This sequence joins TRBV5-1 and TRBJ2-1, with a possible D match to TRBD2 (5 bases). The CDR3 is 14 amino acids. CDR1 and CDR2 from the germline V gene are SGHRS and YFSETQ. CDR3 protein: CASAQERVYNEQLF. The CDR3 nucleotides read TGCGCCAGCGCCCAGGAGAGGGTCTACAATGAGCAGCTCTTC.

This clone was seen many times. J is TRBJ1-5 and V is TRBV20-1, with 7 bases matching TRBD1. V lost 1 base, J lost 5 bases, and 5 bases stayed unmatched. Germline lookup yields CDR1 DFQATT and CDR2 SNEGSKA (reference sequence). The length of the CDR3 is 14 residues. The CDR3 loop reads CSARGRGKDQPQHF. The DNA of the CDR3 is TGCAGTGCTAGAGGCAGGGGGAAGGATCAGCCCCAGCATTTT.